This paragraph reports one T cell receptor (beta chain). The antigen is not known. Each donor was a healthy Caucasian individual from Russia, aged about 6 to 95. Total RNA, at least 5 micrograms per sample, was extracted from PBMCs. Combining a sample-barcoded 5' primer with a J-beta primer mix, a second PCR ran for about 7 to 11 cycles. TCRdb passed the 5' RACE reads through MiXCR, listing each CDR3 protein once. The table shows 1.5 million to 2 million distinct CDR3 sequences, with 39% occurring only once. The CDR3 runs to 12 residues. V was cut by 8 bases and J by 5 bases, with 9 bases left in between. Germline V gene data show CDR1 as MGHDK and CDR2 as SYGVNS. These data originate in a study of blood T cells in healthy people across ages. Findings and caveats of the study: The long-lived group displayed more naive CD4+ cells, plus higher diversity, than the aged donors did.

Sequencing was performed on blood. The gene calls are TRBV25-1 and TRBJ1-4; D remains ambiguous. The sequence was collected from a human donor in good health. The chain's CDR3 is CASGQRNEKLFF. CDR3 nucleotide sequence: TGTGCCAGCGGTCAGAGAAATGAAAAACTGTTTTTT.